This T cell receptor (beta chain) is drawn from a study of CD8+CD57+ T cells in acquired aplastic anemia. Study context: The mean DNA yield obtained from sorted CD4+ and CD8+ cells came to about 3 ug. The average read count for CD4+ cells in healthy donors was roughly 10 million. Study findings and constraints: Patients had twenty-nine CD8+ CDR3 sequences in common with controls (the shared set). Levels of CD8+ Simpson's diversity were not significantly distinct in patients versus controls.

Genomic DNA, the template, was used for profiling of the TCR beta VDJ and CDR3. Each CDR3 protein gets one entry after TCRdb re-called the reads with MiXCR. Of tens of thousands of distinct CDR3 sequences listed, approximately 50% are singletons. This clonotype was detected ten times or more. Antigen specificity is unknown. CDR3 length equals 13 residues. The ends were cut back, 0 bases at V and 5 bases at J, with 8 bases in the middle. Germline assignment: CDR1 SGDLS and CDR2 YYNGEE. This sequence was found in a human donor in good health, serving as a control. The chain joins TRBV9 to TRBJ1-1; D is ambiguous. The sample consisted of sorted CD4+, CD8+, or CD8+CD57+ T cells (not recorded which) from PBMCs. The CDR3 region has the DNA TGTGCCAGCAGCGTAGGGGCGGGGACTGAAGCTTTCTTT. It specifies CASSVGAGTEAFF.